Relative to its sample, the clone carrying this T cell receptor beta chain is medium-sized. The data stem from a study of blood T cell repertoires in COVID-19. Turning to the study itself: Sites in the United States, Italy and Spain provided acute and convalescent COVID-19 samples. PBMCs, B-cell-depleted T cells, or T cells were the source of the cDNA or gDNA that made up the material.

The CDR3 sequence is 15 residues long. The ends lost 10 bases at V and 8 bases at J; junction bases unmatched: 13. Per germline, CDR1 MNHNY and CDR2 SVGAGI (reference sequence). Study processing details: How many nucleated cells were present was estimated from reference gene primer amplification. Here immunoSEQ multiplex PCR was the method, and the copy in TCRdb shows in-frame clones only, minus some. V, J and clone size derive from that table, while D and trimming were established from the DNA sequence. The sample includes around 57,000 clones, about 90% seen only once; the top ten take approximately 8%.

Material for sequencing was peripheral blood. This chain uses TRBV6-6 with TRBJ2-1; 11 nucleotides match TRBD2. This clonotype originated in a human donor with active COVID-19. The donor label of this sample is uncertain. The DNA of the CDR3 is TGTGCCACCACTTTAGCGGGGGGGCGTGGAGATGAGCAGTTCTTC. The encoded protein is CATTLAGGRGDEQFF.